Listed here are 12 T cell receptor beta chains from one sample, sequenced in a study of blood T cell repertoires in COVID-19. The table came from immunoSEQ multiplex PCR; TCRdb's copy has only in-frame clones and leaves some out. The profile shows around 200,000 clones, 70% to 90% of them singletons. The sample was peripheral blood. These receptors all come from a woman of 80 years or more with acute or convalescent COVID-19.

This sequence joins TRBV10-3 and TRBJ2-3; 9 nucleotides line up with TRBD2. The CDR3 totals 15 residues. The germline CDR1 and CDR2 sequences are ENHRY and SYGVKD. Unmatched junction bases numbered 4, after V lost 4 bases and J lost 2 bases. The CDR3 spells CAISVLAGYTDTQYF. The CDR3, as DNA: TGTGCCATCAGTGTTCTAGCGGGATACACAGATACGCAGTATTTT.

The V call is TRBV6-2 or TRBV6-3, the J call TRBJ2-1; 8 nucleotides match TRBD1. V dropped 0 bases and J dropped 8; count of bases not matched to a gene: 9. Germline V gene data show CDR1 as MNHEY and CDR2 as SVGEGT. This CDR3 contains 16 residues. DNA of the CDR3: TGTGCCAGCAGTTACTCGATGACAGGGGCATTTGATGAGCAGTTCTTC. Translation gives CASSYSMTGAFDEQFF.

This chain joins TRBV5-1 and TRBJ2-2; TRBD1 agrees at 9 bases. Germline V gene sequence: CDR1 SGHRS, CDR2 YFSETQ. The junction had 3 bases not matched to a gene; V was cut back by 2 bases and J by 7 bases. This CDR3 has 14 amino acids. The CDR3 region is CASSLQGAVGELFF. For the CDR3, the DNA is TGCGCCAGCAGCTTACAGGGGGCAGTCGGGGAGCTGTTTTTT.

The chain uses TRBV2 and TRBJ1-5; D may be TRBD1 (6 bases). The germline V gene has CDR1 SNHLY and CDR2 FYNNEI. The CDR3 is 14 residues long. Trimming took 4 bases from V and 7 from J, leaving 14 bases between them. This chain's CDR3 is CASSADTGRQPQHF. As DNA, the CDR3 is TGTGCCAGCAGTGCCGATACAGGGCGACAGCCCCAGCATTTT.

J is TRBJ2-7 and V is TRBV5-1, with 7 bases matching TRBD1. Germline V gene sequence: CDR1 SGHRS, CDR2 YFSETQ. V trimming: 4 bases; J trimming: 0 bases; junction bases outside the gene matches: 4. This CDR3 has 14 amino acids. Written as DNA, the CDR3 is TGCGCCAGCAGCAGACAGGGATTCTCCTACGAGCAGTACTTC. The encoded protein is CASSRQGFSYEQYF.

This clone showed up just once. V and J are TRBV5-1 and TRBJ2-1; 9 bases are a match to TRBD2. Germline V CDR1 and CDR2: SGHRS, YFSETQ. The CDR3 loop spans 15 amino acids. With V trimmed by 0 bases and J by 5 bases, 3 bases remained unmatched. CDR3 sequence: CASSLVAGANNEQFF. The CDR3 nucleotides are TGCGCCAGCAGCTTGGTAGCGGGGGCCAACAATGAGCAGTTCTTC.

The V call is TRBV27, the J call TRBJ1-5, with D unclear. Trimming left V 2 bases short and J 4 bases short, with 6 bases between. CDR3 length equals 13 residues. Germline V lookup: CDR1 MNHEY, CDR2 SMNVEV (reference sequence). For the CDR3, the DNA is TGTGCCAGCAGTTTACTCGGGAATCAGCCCCAGCATTTT. It encodes CASSLLGNQPQHF.

The chain joins TRBV29-1 to TRBJ2-7; 11 bases align to TRBD1. Germline loops: CDR1 SQVTM, CDR2 ANQGSEA. V trimming: 6 bases; J trimming: 3 bases; junction bases outside the gene matches: 1. The CDR3 length is 12 residues. CDR3 region: CSVGTGGYEQYF. CDR3 nucleotide sequence: TGCAGCGTGGGGACAGGGGGCTACGAGCAGTACTTC.

About this clone: The junction differs from germline at one of its ends, possibly a read error. The CDR3 region has the DNA TGTGCTATTGGTGGGGCGGCGAACACTGAAGCTTTCTTT. This sequence encodes CAIGGAANTEAFF. This chain joins TRBV12-5 and TRBJ1-1; maybe TRBD1 (5 bases). This CDR3 region has 13 residues. CDR1 and CDR2 from the germline V gene are LGHNT and FRNRAP.

This clone has only a few counts. The V gene is TRBV7-9, the J gene TRBJ1-1; D uncertain. V was shortened by 3 bases and J by 0 bases, with 8 bases between the two germline ends. The germline gives CDR1 SEHNR, CDR2 FQNEAQ (reference sequence). The CDR3 covers 14 residues. The CDR3, as DNA: TGTGCCAGCAGCTTTTCCGGGGTGAACACTGAAGCTTTCTTT. Protein: CASSFSGVNTEAFF.

The gene calls are TRBV5-5 and TRBJ2-5, with 8 bases aligning to TRBD1. CDR3 length: 16 amino acids. From germline, CDR1 is SGHKS and CDR2 YYEKEE (reference sequence). V dropped 7 bases and J dropped 4; count of bases not matched to a gene: 15. This CDR3 is CASSDGLTGALETQYF. In DNA form, the CDR3 reads TGTGCCAGCTCAGACGGCTTGACAGGGGCCCTAGAGACCCAGTACTTC.

V is TRBV19 and J is TRBJ1-2; TRBD1 might be the D (5 bases). This CDR3 has 17 residues. In germline, CDR1 is LNHDA, CDR2 SQIVND (reference sequence). Trimming took 3 bases from V and 2 from J, leaving 19 bases between them. Here the CDR3 DNA reads TGTGCCAGTAGTATGGCTCGGGGGTCGAGATTGAACTATGGCTACACCTTC. It encodes CASSMARGSRLNYGYTF.